This TCR beta chain derives from a study of CD8 T cells in ankylosing spondylitis. General study points: Significantly higher representation of disease-linked clones was reported for matched ankylosing spondylitis synovial fluid.

This clonotype is labeled medium-sized (0.01 to 0.1%). Its antigen remains unidentified. Per germline, CDR1 SGDLS and CDR2 YYNGEE. The length of the CDR3 is 18 residues. Trimming at V came to 0 bases and at J to 1 base, leaving 9 bases not matched to a gene. The authors made TCR beta libraries by quantitative 5'-RACE with molecular barcodes. TCRdb fed the 5' RACE reads into MiXCR, producing one record per CDR3 protein. The data show 25,000 to 30,000 distinct CDR3 sequences, with about 5.3% seen just once and roughly 1.8% held by the top ten. This sequence was found in a female donor with ankylosing spondylitis or in good health (not recorded which). The sequenced sample consisted of blood, either unsorted or a sorted T cell fraction (not recorded which). The chain combines TRBV9 with TRBJ2-3; 9 nucleotides align to TRBD2. CDR3 residues: CASSVGQPGLAGTDTQYF. CDR3 bases: TGTGCCAGCAGCGTAGGTCAACCGGGACTAGCAGGCACAGATACGCAGTATTTT.